The TCR beta chain described here comes from a study of beta chain features in type 1 diabetes. The ends were cut back, 8 bases at V and 5 bases at J, with 6 bases in the middle. Germline-derived CDR1 and CDR2 are MNHNS and SASEGT. The CDR3 has 10 residues. Expressed TCRB transcripts were sequenced, since all the RNA that had been isolated was reverse transcribed. Assay: immunoSEQ multiplex PCR; the TCRdb copy retains only in-frame clones and omits some. The sample consists of hundreds of thousands of clones, 30% of them appearing once. This clone was observed a handful of times. The specimen was naive CD4+ T cells from blood. This TCR was recovered from a man in his late teens or twenties in good health. This sequence joins TRBV6-1 and TRBJ1-1; D gene ambiguous. The CDR3 protein is CASYSTEAFF. The CDR3 bases are TGTGCCAGCTACTCTACTGAAGCTTTCTTT.